The 5 T cell receptor beta chains given below trace back to one sample, sequenced in a study of T cells in Graves' hyperthyroidism and ophthalmopathy. RNA transcripts were the template for amplifying TCR beta CDR3 regions. TCR CDR3 underwent first-round RT-PCR with the HTBI primer set. MiXCR was run by TCRdb on the multiplex PCR reads, yielding one entry per CDR3 protein. The sample contains 350,000 to 500,000 distinct CDR3 sequences, roughly an eighth of which appear only once. The sample taken for sequencing was blood. These receptors all stem from a woman aged 18-29 years with Graves' hyperthyroidism.

This clonotype was seen a single time. The junction and the germline gene differ at one end; a read error may be behind it. V gene TRBV18 combines with J gene TRBJ1-1, with TRBD1 identical over 7 bases. The CDR3 spans 13 residues. The V gene's germline CDR1 is KGHSH and CDR2 LQKENI. The CDR3 DNA sequence: TGTGCCAGCTCCCGGGACAGCCTCTACGAAGCTTCCTTT. This translates into CASSRDSLYEASF.

In this sample, this clonotype turned up a few times. V and J are TRBV5-6 and TRBJ1-1, with D possibly being TRBD1 (5 bases). CDR3 length equals 16 residues. Germline V gene lookup returns CDR1 SGHDT and CDR2 YYEEEE. V lost 1 base and J lost 0, with 13 bases in between. Here the CDR3 DNA reads TGTGCCAGCAGCTTGTTCAGGGTAGGCCTGAACACTGAAGCTTTCTTT. Translating gives CASSLFRVGLNTEAFF. Full variable domain (missing parts from reference TRBV5-6 and TRBJ1-1): DAGVTQSPTHLIKTRGQQVTLRCSPKSGHDTVSWYQQALGQGPQFIFQYYEEEERQRGNFPDRFSGHQFPNYSSELNVNALLLGDSALYLCASSLFRVGLNTEAFFGQGTRLTVV.

This clonotype was counted many times. This chain connects TRBV20-1 to TRBJ2-1; no definite D call. With 0 bases removed from V and 1 base from J, the gap between germline ends came to 7 bases. The CDR3 totals 14 residues. The germline gives CDR1 DFQATT, CDR2 SNEGSKA (reference sequence). Here the CDR3 reads CSARDAFSYNEQFF. In nucleotides, the CDR3 is TGCAGTGCTAGAGATGCATTTTCCTACAATGAGCAGTTCTTC.

The chain uses TRBV28 and TRBJ2-7, with D uncertain. From germline, CDR1 is MDHEN and CDR2 SYDVKM. CDR3 length equals 13 residues. V was trimmed by 3 bases and J by 0 bases, leaving 6 bases between them. DNA for the CDR3: TGTGCCAGCAGTTTCTATAGCTCCTACGAGCAGTACTTC. Translating gives CASSFYSSYEQYF.

This clonotype was counted at least ten times. This sequence joins TRBV28 and TRBJ1-3, with D maybe TRBD1 (5 bases). This CDR3 comprises 14 residues. Trimming stripped 6 bases from V and 0 bases from J, with 9 bases between. Germline V gives CDR1 MDHEN, CDR2 SYDVKM. The CDR3 DNA reads TGTGCCAGCAGAGCCAGGGCCTCTGGAAACACCATATATTTT. Residues: CASRARASGNTIYF. The full variable domain, completed using reference TRBV28 and TRBJ1-3, is DVKVTQSSRYLVKRTGEKVFLECVQDMDHENMFWYRQDPGLGLRLIYFSYDVKMKEKGDIPEGYSVSREKKERFSLILESASTNQTSMYLCASRARASGNTIYFGEGSWLTVV.